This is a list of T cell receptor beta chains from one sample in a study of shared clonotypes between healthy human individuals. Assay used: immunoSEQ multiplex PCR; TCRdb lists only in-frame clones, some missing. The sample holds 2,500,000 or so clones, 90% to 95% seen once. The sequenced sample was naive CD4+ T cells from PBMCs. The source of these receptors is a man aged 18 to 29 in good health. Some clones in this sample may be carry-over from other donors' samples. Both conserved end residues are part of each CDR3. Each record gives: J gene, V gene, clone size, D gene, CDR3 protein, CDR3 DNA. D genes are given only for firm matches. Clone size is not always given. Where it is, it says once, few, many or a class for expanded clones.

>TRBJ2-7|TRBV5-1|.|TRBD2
CASSLDRGDEQYF
TGCGCCAGCAGCTTGGATCGGGGGGACGAGCAGTACTTC
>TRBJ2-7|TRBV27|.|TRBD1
CASSSQGEWSYEQYF
TGTGCCAGCAGTTCGCAGGGGGAATGGTCCTACGAGCAGTACTTC
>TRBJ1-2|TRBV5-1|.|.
CASSEGRGWGYTF
TGCGCCAGCAGCGAAGGGAGGGGTTGGGGCTACACCTTC
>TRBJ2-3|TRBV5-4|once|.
CASSLTRGVTDTQYF
TGTGCCAGCAGCTTGACTAGGGGAGTCACAGATACGCAGTATTTT
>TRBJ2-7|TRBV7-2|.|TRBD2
CASSLEGTSGSYEQYF
TGTGCCAGCAGCTTAGAAGGGACTAGCGGGTCCTACGAGCAGTACTTC
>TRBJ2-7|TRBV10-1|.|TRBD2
CASSPGLANEQYF
TGCGCCAGCAGTCCGGGACTAGCCAACGAGCAGTACTTC
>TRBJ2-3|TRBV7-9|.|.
CASSLNTGRPDTQYF
TGTGCCAGCAGCTTAAATACCGGTCGACCAGATACGCAGTATTTT
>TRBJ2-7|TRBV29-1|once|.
CSVGGRMNYEQYF
TGCAGCGTTGGGGGCAGGATGAACTACGAGCAGTACTTC
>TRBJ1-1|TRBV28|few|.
CASSTRTEAFF
TGTGCCAGCAGCACCCGGACAGAAGCTTTCTTT
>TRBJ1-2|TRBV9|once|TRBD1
CASSGRDRGSYGYTF
TGTGCCAGCAGCGGCCGGGACAGGGGTAGCTATGGCTACACCTTC
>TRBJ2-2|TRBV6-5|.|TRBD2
CASSYSGRAGGELFF
TGTGCCAGCAGTTACTCTGGGAGGGCCGGCGGGGAGCTGTTTTTT
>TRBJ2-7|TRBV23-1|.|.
CASSQSQVGEYSYEQYF
TGCGCCAGCAGTCAATCTCAGGTGGGGGAGTACTCCTACGAGCAGTACTTC
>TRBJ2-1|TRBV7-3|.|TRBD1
CASSPGQYNEQFF
TGTGCCAGCAGCCCGGGACAGTACAATGAGCAGTTCTTC
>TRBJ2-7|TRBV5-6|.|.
CASRNTGDYGSYEQYF
TGTGCCAGCAGAAATACGGGGGATTACGGTTCCTACGAGCAGTACTTC
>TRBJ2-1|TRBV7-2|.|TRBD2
CASTRGLAGLVEQFF
TGTGCCAGCACCCGGGGACTAGCGGGACTCGTTGAGCAGTTCTTC
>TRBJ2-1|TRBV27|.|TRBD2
CASSFDVSGKWRDNEQFF
TGTGCCAGCAGTTTTGATGTGAGCGGGAAGTGGCGGGATAATGAGCAGTTCTTC
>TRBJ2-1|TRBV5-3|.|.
CARSLPSPPWGEQFF
TGTGCCAGAAGCTTGCCAAGCCCACCTTGGGGTGAGCAGTTCTTC
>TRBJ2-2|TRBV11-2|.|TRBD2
CASSLGGLAGGGELFF
TGTGCCAGCAGCTTAGGAGGACTAGCGGGAGGCGGGGAGCTGTTTTTT
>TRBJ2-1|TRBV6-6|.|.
CASRGIAFSSYNEQFF
TGTGCCAGCAGAGGTATAGCGTTTAGCTCCTACAATGAGCAGTTCTTC
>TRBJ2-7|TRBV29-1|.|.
CSVARTGYSYEQYF
TGCAGCGTTGCGAGGACTGGATATAGCTACGAGCAGTACTTC
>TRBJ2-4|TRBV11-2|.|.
CASSSPPGARVIQYF
TGTGCCAGCAGCTCCCCCCCGGGGGCCCGGGTCATTCAGTACTTC
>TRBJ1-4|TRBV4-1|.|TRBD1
CASSRTGLLGGDEKLFF
TGCGCCAGCAGCCGGACAGGCCTCCTGGGTGGGGATGAAAAACTGTTTTTT
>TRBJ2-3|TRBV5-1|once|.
CASSPIGTSTDTQYF
TGCGCCAGCAGCCCGATCGGGACCTCCACAGATACGCAGTATTTT
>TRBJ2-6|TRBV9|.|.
CASSVPLGSGANVLTF
TGTGCCAGCAGCGTACCTCTGGGGTCTGGGGCCAACGTCCTGACTTTC
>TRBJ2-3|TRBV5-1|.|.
CASSLGQDTQYF
TGCGCCAGCAGCTTGGGACAGGATACGCAGTATTTT
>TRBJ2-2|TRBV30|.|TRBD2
CAWSVRGGAGELFF
TGTGCCTGGAGTGTACGGGGGGGAGCCGGGGAGCTGTTTTTT
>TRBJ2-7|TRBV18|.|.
CASSPTQLGEQYF
TGTGCCAGCTCACCTACACAATTGGGCGAGCAGTACTTC
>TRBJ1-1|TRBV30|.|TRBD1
CAWTGQLNTEAFF
TGTGCCTGGACGGGACAGCTGAACACTGAAGCTTTCTTT
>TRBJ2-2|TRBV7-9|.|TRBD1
CASSRTGATGELFF
TGTGCCAGCAGCCGGACAGGGGCCACCGGGGAGCTGTTTTTT
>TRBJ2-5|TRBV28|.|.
CASSAVGIGETQYF
TGTGCCAGCAGTGCCGTAGGGATAGGGGAGACCCAGTACTTC
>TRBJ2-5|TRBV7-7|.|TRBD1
CASSPGQGETQYF
TGTGCCAGCAGCCCGGGACAGGGGGAGACCCAGTACTTC
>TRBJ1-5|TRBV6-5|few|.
CASSYSQSNQPQHF
TGTGCCAGCAGTTACTCGCAGTCCAATCAGCCCCAGCATTTT
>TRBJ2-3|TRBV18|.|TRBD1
CASSPPGTGRTDTQYF
TGTGCCAGCTCACCACCGGGGACAGGGAGGACAGATACGCAGTATTTT
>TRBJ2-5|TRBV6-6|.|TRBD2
CASTGGVGETQYF
TGTGCCAGCACGGGAGGCGTGGGAGAGACCCAGTACTTC
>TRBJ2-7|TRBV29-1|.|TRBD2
CSVGTSGGYEQYF
TGCAGCGTTGGAACTTCGGGGGGCTACGAGCAGTACTTC
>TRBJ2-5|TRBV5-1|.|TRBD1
CASSADRGRETQYF
TGCGCCAGCAGCGCCGACAGGGGGCGGGAGACCCAGTACTTC